The 29 T cell receptor beta chains in this list originate from one sample, sequenced in a study of OX40 agonist ivuxolimab in advanced cancers. Data came from immunoSEQ multiplex PCR; TCRdb stores just in-frame clones and leaves some out. The data contain about 71,000 clones, approximately 94% of them singletons. This material consisted of CD4+ or CD8+ T cells sorted from blood, taken in a trial of the OX40 agonist ivuxolimab. Source of these receptors: an adult with an advanced solid tumor such as melanoma, head and neck, liver or kidney cancer.

This chain uses TRBV18 with TRBJ2-7, with TRBD1 matching over 12 bases. Germline CDR1 and CDR2: KGHSH and LQKENI. The J segment lost 7 bases and the V segment lost 3 bases, leaving 13 bases of the junction unmatched. This CDR3 is built from 17 residues. CDR3 DNA sequence: TGTGCCAGCTCACCGGGGCCCCGGGACAGGGGGCTCAGTGAGCAGTACTTC. Translating gives CASSPGPRDRGLSEQYF. Full variable domain (rest looked up from reference TRBV18 and TRBJ2-7): NAGVMQNPRHLVRRRGQEARLRCSPMKGHSHVYWYRQLPEEGLKFMVYLQKENIIDESGMPKERFSAEFPKEGPSILRIQQVVRGDSAAYFCASSPGPRDRGLSEQYFGPGTRLTVT.

V and J are TRBV2 and TRBJ2-7, with 11 bases lining up with TRBD2. The V gene end was trimmed by 3 bases and the J gene end by 2 bases; junction bases not matched to a gene: 0. Germline V gives CDR1 SNHLY, CDR2 FYNNEI. The CDR3 sequence is 14 residues long. In DNA form, the CDR3 reads TGTGCCAGCAGTGAGGGACTAGCGGCCTACGAGCAGTACTTC. Translating gives CASSEGLAAYEQYF.

This clone was seen a handful of times. In DNA, the CDR3 is TGTGCCACCAGCAGACTTCAAGGGGGCCATGAAAAACTGTTTTTT. Its protein is CATSRLQGGHEKLFF. V is TRBV15 and J is TRBJ1-4; 7 bases line up with TRBD1. Germline V gene sequence: CDR1 LNHNV, CDR2 YYDKDF (reference sequence). The length of the CDR3 is 15 residues. V shed 2 bases and J 6 bases; nucleotides not matched to a gene: 6.

J is TRBJ2-5 and V is TRBV5-8, with D hard to call. Germline values: CDR1 SGHTS, CDR2 YDEGEE. This CDR3 has 12 residues. V lost 0 bases, J lost 7 bases, and 7 bases lay in between. CDR3 coding DNA: TGTGCCAGCAGCTTGGCCTATGGGACCCAGTACTTC. It yields the protein CASSLAYGTQYF.

In this sample, this clone turned up a few times. V usage is TRBV19 and J usage is TRBJ1-1; 7 bases align to TRBD1. J gave up 2 bases and V 5 bases, and 5 bases lay outside the gene matches. The CDR3 totals 14 residues. Germline V gives CDR1 LNHDA, CDR2 SQIVND (reference sequence). The CDR3 loop reads CASSARQGNTEAFF. Written as DNA, the CDR3 is TGTGCCAGTAGTGCCCGACAGGGAAACACTGAAGCTTTCTTT.

This chain joins TRBV4-1 and TRBJ2-1, with 8 bases matching TRBD2. CDR3 length: 15 residues. The V segment lost 4 bases and the J segment 1 base; nucleotides outside the gene matches: 3. Germline CDR1 reads MGHRA; CDR2 reads YSYEKL. CDR3 DNA sequence: TGCGCCAGCAGCCCCATAGCGGGATCCTACAATGAGCAGTTCTTC. Translated: CASSPIAGSYNEQFF.

V gene TRBV29-1 combines with J gene TRBJ2-7; TRBD1 matches 7 bases. CDR3 size: 13 residues. The germline CDR1 and CDR2 sequences are SQVTM and ANQGSEA. The ends lost 3 bases at V and 1 base at J; junction bases unmatched: 3. CDR3 sequence reads: CSVELGQSYEQYF. CDR3 DNA: TGCAGCGTTGAGTTGGGACAGTCCTACGAGCAGTACTTC.

The V call is TRBV5-1, the J call TRBJ1-3, with D possibly being TRBD1 (5 bases). Germline V gives CDR1 SGHRS, CDR2 YFSETQ. The CDR3 is 17 residues long. Trimming took 0 bases from V and 0 from J, leaving 13 bases between them. CDR3 region: CASSLGHRSYSGNTIYF. Written as DNA, the CDR3 is TGCGCCAGCAGCTTGGGTCACAGGTCCTACTCTGGAAACACCATATATTTT.

The V gene is TRBV10-2, the J gene TRBJ2-7, with 10 bases fitting TRBD1. CDR1 and CDR2 from the germline V gene are WSHSY and SAAADI. The trim removed 5 bases at V and 9 bases at J, leaving 7 bases unmatched. The CDR3 covers 13 residues. CDR3: CASSRGQGRAQYF. CDR3 bases: TGCGCCAGCAGTAGGGGACAGGGGAGGGCGCAGTACTTC.

In its sample, this clone was seen once. The V and J genes are TRBV19 and TRBJ2-3; 11 bases align to TRBD2. With V trimmed by 2 bases and J by 3 bases, 1 base remained unmatched. There are 15 residues in the CDR3. Germline CDR1 is LNHDA and CDR2 is SQIVND (reference sequence). The CDR3 here is CASSIIAGGTDTQYF. The CDR3 nucleotides are TGTGCCAGTAGTATAATAGCGGGGGGGACAGATACGCAGTATTTT.

The chain combines TRBV27 with TRBJ2-1, with 9 bases aligning to TRBD2. Germline-derived CDR1 and CDR2 are MNHEY and SMNVEV (reference sequence). The V and J ends lost 4 bases and 8 bases, in that order; junction bases with no gene match: 18. This CDR3 has 18 amino acids. The chain's CDR3 is CASSSASLAGGLFYEQFF. The DNA of the CDR3 is TGTGCCAGCAGTTCCGCTAGCTTGGCGGGAGGGCTCTTTTATGAGCAGTTCTTC.

This chain joins TRBV7-8 and TRBJ2-3, with 12 bases lining up with TRBD1. Germline CDR1 SGHVS, CDR2 FQNEAQ. V dropped 6 bases and J dropped 4; count of bases not matched to a gene: 5. This CDR3 spans 15 amino acids. The CDR3 region has the DNA TGTGCCAGCAGACTCCGGGACAGGGGGCCAGATACGCAGTATTTT. Residues: CASRLRDRGPDTQYF.

The chain couples TRBV18 to TRBJ2-5; 10 bases agree with TRBD1. The germline gives CDR1 KGHSH, CDR2 LQKENI. J was trimmed by 2 bases and V by 6 bases; bases with no gene match: 21. There are 20 residues in the CDR3. The CDR3 region is CASSPFGGTGEAPEQETQYF. In DNA, the CDR3 is TGTGCCAGCTCCCCGTTTGGGGGGACAGGGGAAGCCCCAGAGCAAGAGACCCAGTACTTC.

In this sample, this clone turned up once. The chain is built from TRBV29-1 and TRBJ2-2, with a tentative D call TRBD1 (6 bases). The CDR3 has 14 residues. V lost 3 bases and J lost 3, with 11 bases in between. The germline CDR1 and CDR2 sequences are SQVTM and ANQGSEA. The CDR3 reads CSVEEGQYTGELFF. The CDR3 coding sequence is TGCAGCGTTGAGGAAGGACAGTACACCGGGGAGCTGTTTTTT.

This chain joins TRBV19 and TRBJ2-3; D possibly matches TRBD1 or TRBD2 (5 bases each). The germline CDR1 and CDR2 sequences are LNHDA and SQIVND (reference sequence). Trimming took off 3 bases at V and 2 bases at J, with 9 bases between the two ends. The CDR3 spans 14 residues. This CDR3 is CASSMGVYTDTQYF. CDR3 in DNA: TGTGCCAGTAGTATGGGGGTCTACACAGATACGCAGTATTTT.

The chain links TRBV5-8 to TRBJ1-1; D perhaps matches TRBD1 (6 bases). This CDR3 comprises 14 residues. Germline lookup yields CDR1 SGHTS and CDR2 YDEGEE. The V end lost 6 bases, the J end lost 7 bases, and 19 bases lay between the germline ends. The CDR3 sequence: CASNLRRGGIEAFF. CDR3 in DNA: TGTGCCAGCAACCTTAGGAGGGGGGGAATTGAAGCTTTCTTT.

V usage is TRBV10-3 and J usage is TRBJ1-2; 8 bases match TRBD1. Trimming took 6 bases from V and 3 from J; bases not matched to a gene: 3. Germline V lookup: CDR1 ENHRY, CDR2 SYGVKD. CDR3 size: 13 residues. In DNA, the CDR3 is TGTGCCATCAGGGGGGACAGGTACTATGGCTACACCTTC. Its translation: CAIRGDRYYGYTF.

The chain couples TRBV19 to TRBJ1-1, with D perhaps matching TRBD1 (5 bases). The CDR3 is 14 amino acids. Deletions cut 1 base from V and 0 bases from J, with 6 bases between. Germline V gives CDR1 LNHDA, CDR2 SQIVND (reference sequence). CDR3 DNA: TGTGCCAGTAGTATAGGGGGGATGAACACTGAAGCTTTCTTT. This sequence encodes CASSIGGMNTEAFF.

The rearrangement links TRBV18 to TRBJ1-1; D might be TRBD1 (6 bases). Trimming shortened V by 3 bases and J by 0 bases, and 14 bases separated the two germline ends. The CDR3 extends over 16 amino acids. The germline V gene encodes CDR1 KGHSH and CDR2 LQKENI. The CDR3 loop reads CASSPEQSGVNTEAFF. CDR3 nucleotides: TGTGCCAGCTCACCCGAACAGTCAGGGGTGAACACTGAAGCTTTCTTT.

The chain recombines TRBV5-6 with TRBJ2-3; maybe TRBD2 (6 bases). Trimming stripped 6 bases from V and 2 bases from J, with 16 bases between. Germline V lookup: CDR1 SGHDT, CDR2 YYEEEE. The CDR3 has 15 amino acids. CDR3 region: CASIGWDWNTDTQYF. CDR3 DNA sequence: TGTGCCAGCATCGGGTGGGACTGGAACACAGATACGCAGTATTTT.

The J gene is TRBJ1-2, the V gene TRBV11-3; the match to TRBD1 covers 11 bases. The V gene end was trimmed by 4 bases and the J gene end by 3 bases; junction bases not matched to a gene: 10. Germline CDR1 reads SGHNT; CDR2 reads YENEEA. The CDR3 has 17 amino acids. CDR3 bases: TGTGCCAGCAGCTCCGGACAGGGGGCCGGGAATGACTATGGCTACACCTTC. The encoded protein is CASSSGQGAGNDYGYTF.

V and J are TRBV7-9 and TRBJ2-1; TRBD2 agrees at 11 bases. V lost 8 bases to trimming and J lost 7 bases; unmatched junction nucleotides: 7. The germline gives CDR1 SEHNR, CDR2 FQNEAQ (reference sequence). The CDR3 is made up of 14 amino acids. CDR3 sequence reads: CASLAGGPGNEQFF. DNA for the CDR3: TGTGCCAGCTTAGCGGGAGGGCCGGGTAATGAGCAGTTCTTC.

This sequence joins TRBV7-3 and TRBJ2-7, with a tentative D call TRBD1 (6 bases). From germline, CDR1 is SGHTA and CDR2 FQGTGA. The CDR3 loop spans 13 amino acids. V was shortened by 5 bases and J by 4 bases, with 12 bases between the two germline ends. CDR3 residues: CASSPGQHYEQYF. CDR3 DNA: TGTGCCAGCAGCCCCGGACAGCATTACGAGCAGTACTTC.

The J gene is TRBJ1-1, the V gene TRBV4-3, with D perhaps TRBD1 (5 bases). CDR1 LGHNA and CDR2 YSLEER come from the germline V gene. This CDR3 spans 14 amino acids. The V end was cut by 0 bases, the J end by 3 bases, with 8 bases between. This chain's CDR3 is CASSQDWGDTEAFF. As DNA, the CDR3 is TGCGCCAGCAGCCAAGATTGGGGGGACACTGAAGCTTTCTTT.

The rearrangement uses TRBV27 and TRBJ1-1; D possibly corresponds to TRBD1 (6 bases). The CDR3 is made up of 14 amino acids. V dropped 6 bases and J dropped 1 base, with 12 bases sitting between them. CDR1 is MNHEY and CDR2 is SMNVEV in the germline V gene (reference sequence). For the CDR3, the DNA is TGTGCCAGCAGCTGGGGGCCAACGAACACTGAAGCTTTCTTT. Its protein is CASSWGPTNTEAFF.

This rearrangement joins TRBV4-3 to TRBJ2-2; 7 bases align to TRBD1. The germline V gene encodes CDR1 LGHNA and CDR2 YSLEER. The CDR3 extends over 16 amino acids. J was trimmed by 3 bases and V by 0 bases; bases with no gene match: 4. CDR3 nucleotides: TGCGCCAGCAGCCAAGATTCAACAGGGGACACCGGGGAGCTGTTTTTT. Protein: CASSQDSTGDTGELFF.

The chain has TRBV5-8 and TRBJ2-7; TRBD2 matches 7 bases. The CDR3 runs to 13 residues. Germline values: CDR1 SGHTS, CDR2 YDEGEE. Unmatched junction bases numbered 1, after V lost 0 bases and J lost 4 bases. CDR3 bases: TGTGCCAGCAGCTTGGGTAGCGGGTACGAGCAGTACTTC. It yields the protein CASSLGSGYEQYF. Full variable domain (remainder filled in from reference TRBV5-8 and TRBJ2-7): EAGVTQSPTHLIKTRGQQATLRCSPISGHTSVYWYQQALGLGLQFLLWYDEGEERNRGNFPPRFSGRQFPNYSSELNVNALELEDSALYLCASSLGSGYEQYFGPGTRLTVT.

This chain connects TRBV9 to TRBJ1-1; D is undetermined. This CDR3 spans 15 amino acids. V dropped 7 bases and J dropped 0 bases, with 16 bases sitting between them. CDR1 is SGDLS and CDR2 is YYNGEE in the germline V gene. The CDR3 DNA sequence: TGTGCCAGCCGGGCCGATGGCAGCGTGAACACTGAAGCTTTCTTT. Protein product: CASRADGSVNTEAFF.

V and J are TRBV25-1 and TRBJ2-2; maybe TRBD1 (5 bases). V gave up 4 bases and J gave up 4 bases, with 16 bases separating them. The germline CDR1 and CDR2 sequences are MGHDK and SYGVNS. The CDR3 totals 16 residues. The CDR3 sequence: CASSARAGPFTGELFF. The CDR3 DNA reads as TGTGCCAGCAGTGCTCGGGCAGGGCCCTTCACCGGGGAGCTGTTTTTT.